The clone carrying this TCR beta chain was recorded only once. Its target is not known. The CDR3 runs 20 residues. V gave up 2 bases and J gave up 0 bases; unmatched junction bases: 14. The germline gives CDR1 PRHDT, CDR2 FYEKMQ (reference sequence). This specimen belongs to a study of memory CD4+ T cells and cytomegalovirus serostatus. General study findings and limits: A US-trained random forest predicted CMV serostatus with median AUC around 0.9.

Single viable CD3+CD4+CD8-CD45RO+ cells were sorted as the memory CD4+ T cells. Generated by immunoSEQ multiplex PCR, the TCRdb table keeps only in-frame clones and is missing some. The sample has some 50,000 clones; roughly four fifths are singletons. This chain joins TRBV13 and TRBJ2-1; 9 bases line up with TRBD2. Material for sequencing was memory CD4+ T cells from blood. This receptor was taken from an adult in good health and CMV-seronegative. The CDR3 here is CASSLYTRAGGKSSYNEQFF. DNA for the CDR3: TGTGCCAGCAGCTTATACACTCGAGCGGGAGGCAAGAGCTCCTACAATGAGCAGTTCTTC.